This passage covers 27 T cell receptor beta chains from one sample sequenced in a study of blood T cell repertoires in COVID-19. The assay was immunoSEQ multiplex PCR, and TCRdb's table has in-frame clones only and misses some. The sample lists around 700,000 clones, about nine tenths occurring once. Input material: peripheral blood. All receptors come from a woman between 18 and 29 years old with acute or convalescent COVID-19.

V and J are TRBV10-3 and TRBJ1-3; no clear D. The CDR3 spans 15 residues. The V end was cut by 1 base, the J end by 2 bases, with 9 bases between. The germline V gene encodes CDR1 ENHRY and CDR2 SYGVKD. The CDR3 sequence is CAISEWAGTGNTIYF. DNA for the CDR3: TGTGCCATCAGTGAGTGGGCCGGGACTGGAAACACCATATATTTT.

The gene calls are TRBV12-3 or TRBV12-4 and TRBJ1-5; 7 nucleotides match TRBD1. The V gene end was trimmed by 5 bases and the J gene end by 6 bases; junction bases not matched to a gene: 4. The CDR3 contains 13 residues. CDR3 protein: CASSGQELQPQHF. The CDR3 bases are TGTGCCAGCAGTGGACAGGAGCTTCAGCCCCAGCATTTT.

The V call is TRBV7-9, the J call TRBJ2-7, with 7 bases aligning to TRBD1. The junction had 5 bases not matched to a gene; V was cut back by 5 bases and J by 4 bases. This CDR3 is 13 amino acids long. The germline CDR1 and CDR2 sequences are SEHNR and FQNEAQ (reference sequence). The CDR3, as DNA: TGTGCCAGCAGCGGGGGACAGCTGTACGAGCAGTACTTC. It translates to CASSGGQLYEQYF. Complete variable domain (other parts from reference TRBV7-9 and TRBJ2-7): DTGVSQNPRHKITKRGQNVTFRCDPISEHNRLYWYRQTLGQGPEFLTYFQNEAQLEKSRLLSDRFSAERPKGSFSTLEIQRTEQGDSAMYLCASSGGQLYEQYFGPGTRLTVT.

The V gene is TRBV30, the J gene TRBJ2-1, with 11 bases identical to TRBD1. The CDR3 consists of 14 residues. The ends lost 3 bases at V and 6 bases at J; junction bases unmatched: 4. In germline, CDR1 is GTSNPN, CDR2 SVGIG (reference sequence). The CDR3 nucleotides are TGTGCCTGGAGGGACAGGGGGCTTGCCAATGAGCAGTTCTTC. Translating it yields CAWRDRGLANEQFF.

Comments on this clone: The same CDR3 is also encoded by other DNA sequences in this sample. V is TRBV19 and J is TRBJ1-2, with D tentatively TRBD1 (5 bases). The V end was cut by 3 bases, the J end by 1 base, with 6 bases between. The CDR3 is 13 residues long. Germline-derived CDR1 and CDR2 are LNHDA and SQIVND (reference sequence). The CDR3 sequence is CASSMQGNYGYTF. CDR3 sequence (DNA): TGTGCCAGTAGTATGCAGGGTAACTATGGCTACACCTTC. Full variable domain (outside the CDR3, taken from reference TRBV19 and TRBJ1-2): DGGITQSPKYLFRKEGQNVTLSCEQNLNHDAMYWYRQDPGQGLRLIYYSQIVNDFQKGDIAEGYSVSREKKESFPLTVTSAQKNPTAFYLCASSMQGNYGYTFGSGTRLTVV.

This rearrangement joins TRBV24-1 to TRBJ2-7, with TRBD2 as a possible D gene (6 bases). The V end was cut by 6 bases, the J end by 7 bases, with 12 bases between. The CDR3 covers 12 residues. Germline V gene lookup returns CDR1 KGHDR and CDR2 SFDVKD. CDR3 DNA: TGTGCCACCAGTCCTTGGGGGGAAGAGCAGTACTTC. This sequence encodes CATSPWGEEQYF.

The chain is built from TRBV2 and TRBJ1-2, with D unclear. The CDR3 runs to 12 residues. Germline CDR1 SNHLY, CDR2 FYNNEI. V was clipped by 6 bases and J by 2 bases, with 7 bases between them. The CDR3 sequence: CASSLGNYGYTF. As DNA, the CDR3 is TGTGCCAGCAGCCTGGGCAACTATGGCTACACCTTC.

In nucleotides, the CDR3 is TGTGCCAGCTCCCGAGACTATGACCCTAACTATGGCTACACCTTC. Encoded protein: CASSRDYDPNYGYTF. J is TRBJ1-2 and V is TRBV6-5; D is uncertain. Trimming took off 8 bases at V and 0 bases at J, with 16 bases between the two ends. CDR1 and CDR2 from the germline V gene are MNHEY and SVGAGI. The CDR3 has 15 amino acids.

This rearrangement joins TRBV3-1 (or the pseudogene TRBV3-2) to TRBJ2-1, with TRBD2 identical over 10 bases. In germline, CDR1 is LGHDT, CDR2 YNNKEL (reference sequence). After removal of 1 base from V and 3 bases from J, the junction contained 3 bases not matched to a gene. The CDR3 is 16 residues long. CDR3 sequence reads: CASSQGGTSDYNEQFF. In DNA form, the CDR3 reads TGTGCCAGCAGCCAAGGGGGGACTAGCGACTACAATGAGCAGTTCTTC.

Concerning this clone: Within the sample, other DNA sequences also encode this same CDR3. This CDR3 is CASSPTGGSYEQYF. The DNA for the CDR3 is TGTGCCAGTAGTCCTACAGGGGGGTCCTACGAGCAGTACTTC. The chain links TRBV19 to TRBJ2-7; 8 bases align to TRBD1. The CDR3 sequence is 14 residues long. The germline V gene has CDR1 LNHDA and CDR2 SQIVND (reference sequence). J lost 1 base, V lost 5 bases, and 4 bases had no gene match.

The rearrangement joins TRBV5-4 to TRBJ1-2; a weak D match, TRBD1 (5 bases). The V end was cut by 1 base, the J end by 7 bases, with 11 bases between. This CDR3 has 13 residues. Germline V gives CDR1 SGHNT, CDR2 YYREEE (reference sequence). CDR3 bases: TGTGCCAGCAGCTTGAAGGGGCTGGGTGGCTACACCTTC. Protein: CASSLKGLGGYTF.

This chain joins TRBV2 and TRBJ2-2, with 9 bases fitting TRBD2. Trimming cost V 2 bases and J 9 bases; bases outside gene matches: 7. Germline values: CDR1 SNHLY, CDR2 FYNNEI. CDR3 length equals 15 residues. Here the CDR3 DNA reads TGTGCCAGCAGTGAAAGCGGGGGGCCCTTTAGGGAGCTGTTTTTT. Translated: CASSESGGPFRELFF. The whole variable domain, filled in from reference TRBV2 and TRBJ2-2, reads EPEVTQTPSHQVTQMGQEVILRCVPISNHLYFYWYRQILGQKVEFLVSFYNNEISEKSEIFDDQFSVERPDGSNFTLKIRSTKLEDSAMYFCASSESGGPFRELFFGEGSRLTVL.

This sequence joins TRBV19 and TRBJ1-5, with 7 bases aligning to TRBD1. V trimming: 9 bases; J trimming: 7 bases; junction bases outside the gene matches: 18. Germline-derived CDR1 and CDR2 are LNHDA and SQIVND (reference sequence). The CDR3 loop spans 16 amino acids. CDR3 loop: CASGMGQPPKGQPQHF. DNA of the CDR3: TGTGCCAGCGGTATGGGACAGCCCCCAAAGGGACAGCCCCAGCATTTT.

The CDR3 sequence is CASRGHLNTEAFF. The CDR3 DNA follows: TGTGCCAGCAGGGGACACCTGAACACTGAAGCTTTCTTT. The chain employs TRBV7-2 and TRBJ1-1; D might be TRBD1 (6 bases). The CDR3 loop spans 13 amino acids. The V end was cut by 6 bases, the J end by 0 bases, with 8 bases between. Per germline, CDR1 SGHTA and CDR2 FQGNSA.

This rearrangement joins TRBV20-1 to TRBJ1-4; 9 bases are a match to TRBD1. V was clipped by 4 bases and J by 8 bases; unmatched bases: 8. Germline CDR1 is DFQATT and CDR2 is SNEGSKA (reference sequence). CDR3 length: 14 residues. In nucleotides, the CDR3 is TGCAGTGCTAATGACAGGGGGATGAGGGAAAAACTGTTTTTT. Its protein is CSANDRGMREKLFF.

This chain uses TRBV19 with TRBJ2-7; D might be TRBD1 (5 bases). CDR1 is LNHDA, CDR2 SQIVND, per germline (reference sequence). The CDR3 is 14 amino acids. V was clipped by 5 bases and J by 3 bases, with 14 bases between them. The CDR3 DNA sequence: TGTGCCAGTAGTCAGGCAGGGCAGTACTACGAGCAGTACTTC. Its protein is CASSQAGQYYEQYF.

The V call is TRBV5-1, the J call TRBJ1-5; a possible D gene is TRBD1 (5 bases). Germline V CDR1 and CDR2: SGHRS, YFSETQ. This CDR3 is built from 14 residues. Trimming took off 2 bases at V and 5 bases at J, with 11 bases between the two ends. This chain's CDR3 is CASSFGHPDQPQHF. The DNA for the CDR3 is TGCGCCAGCAGCTTCGGACACCCAGATCAGCCCCAGCATTTT.

The J gene is TRBJ2-7, the V gene TRBV13, with 14 bases aligning to TRBD2. Trimming took 1 base from V and 6 from J; bases not matched to a gene: 5. The CDR3 runs 16 residues. Germline lookup yields CDR1 PRHDT and CDR2 FYEKMQ (reference sequence). CDR3 nucleotides: TGTGCCAGCAGCTTAGCACGACTAGCGGGGGGGCCCGAGCAGTACTTC. This encodes CASSLARLAGGPEQYF.

V gene TRBV6-5 combines with J gene TRBJ1-6; D is uncertain. Trimming cost V 6 bases and J 3 bases, with 6 bases left between them. The CDR3 is made up of 13 amino acids. Looked up from germline, CDR1 is MNHEY and CDR2 is SVGAGI. The CDR3 DNA reads TGTGCCAGCAGGGGCTACTATAATTCACCCCTCCACTTT. This sequence encodes CASRGYYNSPLHF.

The rearrangement uses TRBV30 and TRBJ2-2, with TRBD2 matching over 9 bases. The CDR3 extends over 15 amino acids. Germline CDR1 reads GTSNPN; CDR2 reads SVGIG (reference sequence). V lost 1 base to trimming and J lost 7 bases; unmatched junction nucleotides: 7. This CDR3 is CAWSGLAGLGGELFF. The CDR3 coding sequence is TGTGCCTGGAGTGGGCTAGCGGGGTTGGGCGGGGAGCTGTTTTTT.

This clone is a singleton in its sample. The gene calls are TRBV7-9 and TRBJ2-6; the match to TRBD2 covers 7 bases. After removal of 5 bases from V and 6 bases from J, the junction contained 1 base not matched to a gene. From germline, CDR1 is SEHNR and CDR2 FQNEAQ (reference sequence). The CDR3 totals 13 residues. CDR3 nucleotide sequence: TGTGCCAGCAGCGCGGGGGAGGCCAACGTCCTGACTTTC. Translated, it gives CASSAGEANVLTF.

The chain has TRBV6-6 and TRBJ1-6, with unresolved D. The CDR3 covers 14 residues. V lost 8 bases and J lost 9, with 17 bases in between. Germline lookup yields CDR1 MNHNY and CDR2 SVGAGI (reference sequence). In nucleotides, the CDR3 is TGTGCCAGCCGCCCGAACGGAGGTCCTTCACCCCTCCACTTT. Translating gives CASRPNGGPSPLHF.

The rearrangement links TRBV12-3 or TRBV12-4 to TRBJ2-7, with D tentatively TRBD1 (6 bases). The CDR3 length is 12 residues. Trimming took 6 bases from V and 2 from J, leaving 8 bases between them. Here the CDR3 DNA reads TGTGCCAGCAGCCACAGGGCCTACGAGCAGTACTTC. It translates to CASSHRAYEQYF.

The V gene is TRBV5-4, the J gene TRBJ2-3; a weak D match, TRBD2 (5 bases). Germline V gene lookup returns CDR1 SGHNT and CDR2 YYREEE (reference sequence). Trimming shortened V by 4 bases and J by 1 base, and 10 bases separated the two germline ends. The CDR3 has 14 amino acids. The CDR3: CASSLWRGTDTQYF. CDR3 coding DNA: TGTGCCAGCAGCCTATGGCGGGGCACAGATACGCAGTATTTT.

The V gene is TRBV15, the J gene TRBJ1-1; D call uncertain. Germline-derived CDR1 and CDR2 are LNHNV and YYDKDF (reference sequence). Between the trimmed V and J ends, which lost 0 bases and 3 bases, there was a span of 8 bases. This CDR3 comprises 14 residues. CDR3 sequence reads: CATSRDGRDTEAFF. In nucleotides, the CDR3 is TGTGCCACCAGCAGAGATGGGAGGGACACTGAAGCTTTCTTT.

This clone was detected only once. The V call is TRBV30, the J call TRBJ1-2; TRBD1 might be the D (6 bases). The germline gives CDR1 GTSNPN, CDR2 SVGIG (reference sequence). The length of the CDR3 is 18 residues. V lost 4 bases and J 2 bases, leaving 26 bases between the germline ends. CDR3 sequence reads: CAWIEFKAGEIQNYGYTF. In DNA, the CDR3 is TGTGCCTGGATTGAATTTAAGGCAGGGGAGATCCAAAACTATGGCTACACCTTC.

Only a few counts were recorded for this clone. V and J are TRBV4-3 and TRBJ1-1, with TRBD1 as a possible D gene (6 bases). Trimming pared 2 bases from V and 10 bases from J, leaving 17 bases between. The CDR3 has 14 residues. CDR1 is LGHNA and CDR2 is YSLEER in the germline V gene. This CDR3 reads CASSQRANREGAFF. DNA of the CDR3: TGCGCCAGCAGCCAACGGGCGAACAGGGAAGGAGCTTTCTTT.